The 10 T cell receptor beta chains listed next were all sequenced from one sample in a study of control samples from healthy donors and cancer patients. Profiling relied on immunoSEQ multiplex PCR, and the TCRdb table lists in-frame clones only, not all of them. Of roughly 50,000 clones in the sample, around nine tenths are singletons; the top ten hold 0.7% to 0.85%. Sequencing was done on a sample of PBMCs. These receptors originate from a young man with colorectal cancer.

The chain uses TRBV4-2 and TRBJ1-1; D remains unclear. Trimming left V 2 bases short and J 2 bases short, with 3 bases between. Per germline, CDR1 LGHNA and CDR2 YNFKEQ. The CDR3 has 12 amino acids. This chain's CDR3 is CASSQYNTEAFF. For the CDR3, the DNA is TGTGCCAGCAGCCAATACAACACTGAAGCTTTCTTT.

The rearrangement joins TRBV18 to TRBJ2-3; D is ambiguous. V was pared by 4 bases and J by 2 bases, with 4 bases between. CDR1 is KGHSH and CDR2 is LQKENI in the germline V gene. The CDR3 covers 12 residues. The CDR3 sequence is CASSQNTDTQYF. The CDR3 DNA follows: TGTGCCAGCTCACAAAACACAGATACGCAGTATTTT.

This clone has only one observation. CDR3 region: CASSSGYIGDGYTF. In nucleotides, the CDR3 is TGCGCCAGCAGCTCCGGGTATATTGGGGATGGCTACACCTTC. The rearrangement joins TRBV5-1 to TRBJ1-2; D call uncertain. Trimming shortened V by 3 bases and J by 6 bases, and 15 bases separated the two germline ends. In germline, CDR1 is SGHRS, CDR2 YFSETQ. There are 14 residues in the CDR3.

V usage is TRBV5-1 and J usage is TRBJ1-3, with 9 bases aligning to TRBD1. V lost 0 bases to trimming and J lost 1 base; unmatched junction nucleotides: 2. The CDR3 totals 16 residues. CDR1 and CDR2 (germline): SGHRS, YFSETQ. The CDR3 DNA follows: TGCGCCAGCAGCTTGGGGGGACAGGGTTCTGGAAACACCATATATTTT. Its translation is CASSLGGQGSGNTIYF.

This chain joins TRBV19 and TRBJ2-1; a weak D match, TRBD1 (6 bases). Germline V gene sequence: CDR1 LNHDA, CDR2 SQIVND (reference sequence). This CDR3 has 19 residues. With 1 base removed from V and 8 bases from J, the gap between germline ends came to 27 bases. The CDR3 is CASSIVASVLAQGYDEQFF. In nucleotides, the CDR3 is TGTGCCAGTAGTATAGTAGCCTCAGTCCTTGCACAGGGATACGATGAGCAGTTCTTC.

The table lists this clone with a few counts. The chain is built from TRBV7-9 and TRBJ2-7; no clear D. The germline V gene has CDR1 SEHNR and CDR2 FQNEAQ (reference sequence). The CDR3 has 12 residues. V lost 6 bases, J lost 3 bases, and 9 bases lay in between. The CDR3 bases are TGTGCCAGCAGTTTCCTCCACTACGAGCAGTACTTC. Translating it yields CASSFLHYEQYF.

The chain recombines TRBV29-1 with TRBJ2-3, with 11 nucleotides matching TRBD1. There are 14 residues in the CDR3. J lost 7 bases, V lost 7 bases, and 10 bases had no gene match. CDR1 is SQVTM and CDR2 is ANQGSEA in the germline V gene. The DNA of the CDR3 is TGCAGCGCTTCCCTGGGACAGGGGGGAAATACGCAGTATTTT. Amino acid sequence: CSASLGQGGNTQYF.

The rearrangement links TRBV6-2 or TRBV6-3 to TRBJ1-5; D gene ambiguous. The CDR3 totals 13 residues. CDR1 is MNHEY and CDR2 is SVGEGT in the germline V gene. Trimming removed 6 bases from V and 5 bases from J, with 11 bases in between. CDR3 in amino acids: CASSRQTYQPQHF. CDR3 in DNA: TGTGCCAGCAGCCGCCAAACATATCAGCCCCAGCATTTT.

The chain uses TRBV6-4 and TRBJ2-2; D not resolved. V lost 4 bases and J lost 0, with 3 bases in between. This CDR3 region has 13 residues. Per the germline V gene, CDR1 is MRHNA and CDR2 is SNTAGT. The CDR3 here is CASSAANTGELFF. The DNA of the CDR3 is TGTGCCAGCAGTGCCGCGAACACCGGGGAGCTGTTTTTT.

The genes are TRBV13 and TRBJ1-2; TRBD1 matches 8 bases. The junction had 1 base not matched to a gene; V was cut back by 4 bases and J by 3 bases. CDR1 is PRHDT and CDR2 is FYEKMQ in the germline V gene (reference sequence). This CDR3 region has 13 residues. CDR3 sequence reads: CASSSTGDYGYTF. In DNA, the CDR3 is TGTGCCAGCAGCTCGACAGGGGACTATGGCTACACCTTC.